The next 27 T cell receptor beta chains were all read from a single sample in a study of CD8 T cells in ankylosing spondylitis. TCRdb reprocessed the 5' RACE reads via MiXCR and lists one record per CDR3 protein. The sample lists fewer than 130,000 distinct CDR3 sequences, less than 25% seen once, with more than 9% in the top ten. Sequencing was performed on synovial fluid, either unsorted or a sorted T cell fraction (not recorded which). These receptors originate from a male donor with ankylosing spondylitis.

The CDR3 here is CASSLLLAGVTGELFF. DNA of the CDR3: TGCGCCAGCAGCTTGTTATTAGCGGGAGTTACCGGGGAGCTGTTTTTT. The chain links TRBV5-1 to TRBJ2-2; 9 bases align to TRBD2. The V segment lost 1 base and the J segment 5 bases; nucleotides outside the gene matches: 6. This CDR3 has 16 residues. Germline assignment: CDR1 SGHRS and CDR2 YFSETQ.

This clonotype has only a few counts. The chain links TRBV10-3 to TRBJ1-2; D is unclear. This CDR3 region has 11 residues. V was cut by 3 bases and J by 4 bases, with 3 bases left in between. CDR1 is ENHRY, CDR2 SYGVKD, per germline. The CDR3 DNA follows: TGTGCCATCAGTGACTTCTATGGCTACACCTTC. This translates into CAISDFYGYTF.

The V gene is TRBV3-1, the J gene TRBJ2-5; no clear D gene. Germline V gene sequence: CDR1 LGHDT, CDR2 YNNKEL (reference sequence). With 3 bases removed from V and 5 bases from J, the gap between germline ends came to 7 bases. The length of the CDR3 is 12 residues. The CDR3 bases are TGTGCCAGCAGCCATAGACGGGAGACCCAGTACTTC. Protein product: CASSHRRETQYF.

This sequence joins TRBV7-2 and TRBJ1-4; unclear D gene. CDR1 is SGHTA and CDR2 is FQGNSA in the germline V gene. The CDR3 extends over 15 amino acids. The ends were cut back, 2 bases at V and 6 bases at J, with 13 bases in the middle. DNA for the CDR3: TGTGCCAGCAGCTTATTGGGCAGTATATATGAAAAACTGTTTTTT. Translating gives CASSLLGSIYEKLFF.

This clonotype was counted only a few times. The V call is TRBV5-5, the J call TRBJ2-1; D remains unclear. V dropped 3 bases and J dropped 2 bases, with 12 bases sitting between them. Germline V lookup: CDR1 SGHKS, CDR2 YYEKEE (reference sequence). The CDR3 has 15 amino acids. For the CDR3, the DNA is TGTGCCAGCAGCTCGCAGCGATTAACCTACAATGAGCAGTTCTTC. This codes for CASSSQRLTYNEQFF. The full variable domain, with the rest looked up from reference TRBV5-5 and TRBJ2-1, is DAGVTQSPTHLIKTRGQQVTLRCSPISGHKSVSWYQQVLGQGPQFIFQYYEKEERGRGNFPDRFSARQFPNYSSELNVNALLLGDSALYLCASSSQRLTYNEQFFGPGTRLTVL.

This clonotype was found a few times. This sequence joins TRBV5-1 and TRBJ2-1; 10 positions match TRBD2. CDR1 is SGHRS, CDR2 YFSETQ, per germline. The ends lost 4 bases at V and 8 bases at J; junction bases unmatched: 12. The CDR3 contains 16 residues. CDR3 nucleotides: TGCGCCAGCAGCCCGACCTTAGCGGGAGGTTGGGATGAGCAGTTCTTC. Protein: CASSPTLAGGWDEQFF.

This clonotype appeared many times. This chain connects TRBV12-3 or TRBV12-4 to TRBJ1-1, with D tentatively TRBD1 (5 bases). This CDR3 region has 17 residues. Trimming took 3 bases from V and 1 from J, leaving 18 bases between them. The CDR3 reads CASSLAYGGVENTEAFF. The DNA for the CDR3 is TGTGCCAGCAGTTTGGCCTATGGGGGGGTGGAGAACACTGAAGCTTTCTTT.

V and J are TRBV29-1 and TRBJ1-1, with 8 nucleotides matching TRBD1. The CDR3 is made up of 14 amino acids. V gave up 1 base and J gave up 3 bases; unmatched junction bases: 4. Germline-derived CDR1 and CDR2 are SQVTM and ANQGSEA. In DNA, the CDR3 is TGCAGCGTTGAAGGGCAGGGGGCTTACACTGAAGCTTTCTTT. It codes for CSVEGQGAYTEAFF.

This chain joins TRBV20-1 and TRBJ1-2; TRBD1 matches at 7 bases. J lost 6 bases, V lost 3 bases, and 10 bases had no gene match. The length of the CDR3 is 14 residues. The germline V gene encodes CDR1 DFQATT and CDR2 SNEGSKA (reference sequence). The CDR3 DNA follows: TGCAGTGCTAGTGACCCGAGAGGGGGCGATGGCTACACCTTC. Translation: CSASDPRGGDGYTF.

This clonotype was detected a few times. CDR3 in amino acids: CATSRDRTGRQFF. The DNA of the CDR3 is TGTGCCACCAGCAGAGATCGGACAGGGAGGCAGTTCTTC. The chain carries TRBV15 and TRBJ2-1, with 8 nucleotides matching TRBD1. Losses at the gene ends were 0 bases for V and 12 bases for J; bases not matched to a gene: 4. Germline V CDR1 and CDR2: LNHNV, YYDKDF (reference sequence). The CDR3 has 13 residues.

The V gene is TRBV20-1, the J gene TRBJ2-4; D not resolved. This CDR3 contains 15 residues. Trimming left V 0 bases short and J 1 base short, with 10 bases between. The germline V gene has CDR1 DFQATT and CDR2 SNEGSKA (reference sequence). The CDR3 sequence is CSARDEGMAKNIQYF. In DNA, the CDR3 is TGCAGTGCTAGAGATGAAGGGATGGCCAAAAACATTCAGTACTTC.

V is TRBV10-2 and J is TRBJ2-3; tentatively, D is TRBD2 (5 bases). CDR3 length equals 15 residues. Trimming pared 10 bases from V and 2 bases from J, leaving 19 bases between. In germline, CDR1 is WSHSY, CDR2 SAAADI. The CDR3 is CATSQPAELTDTQYF. As DNA, the CDR3 is TGCGCCACCTCGCAACCAGCGGAGCTCACAGATACGCAGTATTTT.

This chain joins TRBV5-1 and TRBJ2-5; possibly TRBD1 for D (5 bases). The CDR3 is 14 amino acids. The germline V gene has CDR1 SGHRS and CDR2 YFSETQ. Deletions cut 0 bases from V and 2 bases from J, with 8 bases between. CDR3 loop: CASSLGQFQETQYF. As DNA, the CDR3 is TGCGCCAGCAGCTTGGGACAGTTTCAAGAGACCCAGTACTTC.

This clonotype has only a few counts. The gene calls are TRBV25-1 and TRBJ2-1; D is possibly TRBD2 (7 bases). Trimming shortened V by 9 bases and J by 1 base, and 16 bases separated the two germline ends. This CDR3 is 15 amino acids long. Germline V CDR1 and CDR2: MGHDK, SYGVNS. The CDR3 DNA is TGTGCCAGTTGGGGGGGCCTAGGATCCTACAATGAGCAGTTCTTC. Protein product: CASWGGLGSYNEQFF.

V is TRBV9 and J is TRBJ2-6, with D perhaps given as TRBD1 or TRBD2 (5 bases each). The germline V gene has CDR1 SGDLS and CDR2 YYNGEE. V lost 1 base and J 4 bases, leaving 18 bases between the germline ends. The CDR3 runs 18 residues. The CDR3 spells CASSVSTGGGSGANVLTF. The CDR3 region has the DNA TGTGCCAGCAGCGTATCCACAGGTGGGGGTTCCGGGGCCAACGTCCTGACTTTC.

The V and J genes are TRBV5-1 and TRBJ1-4; no firm D call. The germline CDR1 and CDR2 sequences are SGHRS and YFSETQ. The CDR3 covers 14 residues. The V and J ends lost 5 bases and 5 bases respectively, with 13 bases between them. CDR3 sequence (DNA): TGCGCCAGCAGTCGAGACGGAGAGAATGAAAAACTGTTTTTT. This translates into CASSRDGENEKLFF.

This clonotype came up many times. The gene calls are TRBV24-1 and TRBJ2-1; 7 positions match TRBD2. CDR3 length: 13 residues. V shed 0 bases and J 10 bases; nucleotides not matched to a gene: 2. Germline V gene sequence: CDR1 KGHDR, CDR2 SFDVKD. CDR3 region: CATSDLGGGEQFF. In DNA, the CDR3 is TGTGCCACCAGTGATTTGGGGGGGGGGGAGCAGTTCTTC.

The V gene is TRBV30, the J gene TRBJ1-1; the D is unclear. Trimming removed 4 bases from V and 6 bases from J, with 9 bases in between. Germline lookup yields CDR1 GTSNPN and CDR2 SVGIG (reference sequence). The CDR3 spans 11 residues. In DNA form, the CDR3 reads TGTGCCTGGAAGGGAAACGCTGAAGCTTTCTTT. As protein: CAWKGNAEAFF.

In its sample, this clonotype was seen once. V usage is TRBV25-1 and J usage is TRBJ1-6; 7 bases line up with TRBD1. Trimming cost V 8 bases and J 4 bases; bases outside gene matches: 5. In germline, CDR1 is MGHDK, CDR2 SYGVNS. The CDR3 runs 14 residues. The CDR3, as DNA: TGTGCCAGCCTCGGGACAGTTTATAATTCACCCCTCCACTTT. As protein: CASLGTVYNSPLHF.

This clonotype was recorded a few times. The germline gene is not matched at one end of the junction; a read error may be the cause. This chain links TRBV11-2 with TRBJ2-2, with no clear D. Germline V gene lookup returns CDR1 SGHAT and CDR2 FQNNGV. The CDR3 runs to 15 residues. CDR3 DNA: TGTGCCAGCAGTTTAGAACTAACGAACACCGGGGAGCTGTTTTTT. Translating it yields CASSLELTNTGELFF.

This clonotype came up a few times. The CDR3 is CASSLAGANTEAFF. The DNA of the CDR3 is TGTGCCAGCAGCCTCGCCGGGGCGAACACTGAAGCTTTCTTT. The chain uses TRBV7-9 and TRBJ1-1; weak D call: TRBD1 (5 bases). There are 14 residues in the CDR3. The germline gives CDR1 SEHNR, CDR2 FQNEAQ (reference sequence). Trimming cost V 5 bases and J 1 base, with 11 bases left between them.

The chain recombines TRBV28 with TRBJ2-7, with TRBD1 matching over 9 bases. The CDR3 spans 16 residues. CDR1 is MDHEN and CDR2 is SYDVKM in the germline V gene. J gave up 3 bases and V 5 bases, and 11 bases lay outside the gene matches. The CDR3 bases are TGTGCCAGCAGTGCCATCTCGGGACAGGGTTTCTACGAGCAGTACGTC. Protein sequence: CASSAISGQGFYEQYV.

Worth noting for this clonotype: A much larger clone lies one base from this, so it may be a read error. This rearrangement joins TRBV4-2 to TRBJ2-5; 14 positions agree with TRBD2. CDR1 LGHNA and CDR2 YNFKEQ come from the germline V gene. The CDR3 covers 17 residues. CDR3 DNA sequence: TGTGCCCGCAGCTCGGGACTAGCGGGAGTTATCCAAGAGACCCAGTACTTC. This codes for CARSSGLAGVIQETQYF.

This chain links TRBV7-2 with TRBJ2-7, with TRBD2 matching 8 bases. Germline lookup yields CDR1 SGHTA and CDR2 FQGNSA. CDR3 length equals 13 residues. With V trimmed by 6 bases and J by 5 bases, 6 bases remained unmatched. The CDR3 loop reads CASSVAGSHEQYF. CDR3 nucleotide sequence: TGTGCCAGCAGTGTAGCGGGAAGCCACGAGCAGTACTTC. The full variable domain, in which reference TRBV7-2 and TRBJ2-7 provide the parts outside the CDR3, is GAGVSQSPSNKVTEKGKDVELRCDPISGHTALYWYRQSLGQGLEFLIYFQGNSAPDKSGLPSDRFSAERTGGSVSTLTIQRTQQEDSAVYLCASSVAGSHEQYFGPGTRLTVT.

This clonotype was found many times. The V gene is TRBV6-2 or TRBV6-3, the J gene TRBJ1-1; 9 nucleotides match TRBD1. This CDR3 contains 14 residues. V lost 6 bases and J lost 4; bases outside the gene matches: 6. CDR1 and CDR2 from the germline V gene are MNHEY and SVGEGT. The CDR3 loop is CASSEQGASTEAFF. CDR3 nucleotide sequence: TGTGCCAGCAGCGAACAGGGGGCAAGCACTGAAGCTTTCTTT.

This chain joins TRBV29-1 and TRBJ2-3, with 7 bases that match TRBD1. Losses at the gene ends were 0 bases for V and 1 base for J; bases not matched to a gene: 4. The germline gives CDR1 SQVTM, CDR2 ANQGSEA. The CDR3 is 15 residues long. CDR3 DNA: TGCAGCGTTGAAGATACCGACAGGGGCACAGATACGCAGTATTTT. Translation: CSVEDTDRGTDTQYF.

V and J are TRBV7-9 and TRBJ1-1; D uncertain. The CDR3 length is 16 residues. The germline gives CDR1 SEHNR, CDR2 FQNEAQ (reference sequence). The V end lost 1 base, the J end lost 4 bases, and 16 bases lay between the germline ends. The CDR3 reads CASSLGLEEGGTEAFF. The DNA for the CDR3 is TGTGCCAGCAGCTTAGGTCTGGAGGAAGGCGGCACTGAAGCTTTCTTT.